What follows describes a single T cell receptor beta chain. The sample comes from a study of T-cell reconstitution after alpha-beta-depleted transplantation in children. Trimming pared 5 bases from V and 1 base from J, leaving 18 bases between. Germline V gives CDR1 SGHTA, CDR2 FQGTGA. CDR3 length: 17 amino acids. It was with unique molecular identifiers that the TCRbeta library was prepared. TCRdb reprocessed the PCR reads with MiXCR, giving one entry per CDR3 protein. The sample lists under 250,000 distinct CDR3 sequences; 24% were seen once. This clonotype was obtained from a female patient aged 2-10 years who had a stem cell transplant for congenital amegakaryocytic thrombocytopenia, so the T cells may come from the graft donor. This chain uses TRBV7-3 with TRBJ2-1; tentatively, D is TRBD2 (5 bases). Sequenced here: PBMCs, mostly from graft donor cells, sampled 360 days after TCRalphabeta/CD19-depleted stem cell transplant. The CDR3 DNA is TGTGCCAGCAGCCCCACGGAAACGGGATGGTCCTACAATGAGCAGTTCTTC. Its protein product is CASSPTETGWSYNEQFF.